A single sample gave rise to the 22 T cell receptor beta chains below, sequenced in a study of early T cells in non-severe SARS-CoV-2 infection. TCRdb analysed the 5' RACE reads with MiXCR anew, one entry per CDR3 protein. Of tens of thousands of distinct CDR3 sequences listed, 3% to 4% were seen once; the top ten hold roughly 10%. The sample consisted of whole blood. These receptors originate from an adult who was a healthcare worker with PCR-confirmed SARS-CoV-2 infection or an uninfected control (not recorded which).

This clonotype was seen many times. The chain is built from TRBV6-5 and TRBJ2-1; 8 bases align to TRBD2. The V gene's germline CDR1 is MNHEY and CDR2 SVGAGI. This CDR3 spans 15 amino acids. V was clipped by 2 bases and J by 1 base; unmatched bases: 1. CDR3 loop: CASSYGLASYNEQFF. The CDR3 nucleotides are TGTGCCAGCAGTTACGGACTAGCTTCCTACAATGAGCAGTTCTTC.

In its sample, this clonotype was seen many times. V and J are TRBV12-3 or TRBV12-4 and TRBJ2-1; D is ambiguous. With 7 bases removed from V and 2 bases from J, the gap between germline ends came to 9 bases. This CDR3 is built from 13 residues. Here the CDR3 DNA reads TGTGCCAGCACACCACTGACCTACAATGAGCAGTTCTTC. This sequence encodes CASTPLTYNEQFF.

This clonotype was recorded many times. The gene calls are TRBV28 and TRBJ2-7; 14 bases agree with TRBD2. V lost 6 bases to trimming and J lost 0 bases; unmatched junction nucleotides: 19. Looked up from germline, CDR1 is MDHEN and CDR2 is SYDVKM. This CDR3 contains 21 residues. CDR3 sequence (DNA): TGTGCCAGCAGCTTTGTCTTTCCTCGGGGACTAGCGGGAGTGAGCTCCTACGAGCAGTACTTC. Translation: CASSFVFPRGLAGVSSYEQYF.

This clonotype has a count of ten or more. V usage is TRBV6-2 or TRBV6-3 and J usage is TRBJ2-4; TRBD1 aligns across 8 bases. Germline V lookup: CDR1 MNHEY, CDR2 SVGEGT. This CDR3 contains 15 residues. V trimming: 0 bases; J trimming: 6 bases; junction bases outside the gene matches: 4. This CDR3 reads CASSYSWTGINIQYF. The CDR3 DNA is TGTGCCAGCAGTTACTCATGGACAGGGATAAACATTCAGTACTTC.

This clonotype was seen many times. The V and J genes are TRBV29-1 and TRBJ2-2; 8 nucleotides agree with TRBD2. Germline V gene data show CDR1 as SQVTM and CDR2 as ANQGSEA. V was pared by 4 bases and J by 5 bases, with 9 bases of the junction left unmatched. The CDR3 is 15 amino acids. CDR3 protein: CSVAGTSWRTGELFF. The CDR3 DNA follows: TGCAGCGTTGCAGGGACTAGTTGGCGTACCGGGGAGCTGTTTTTT.

This clonotype has a count of ten or more. The gene calls are TRBV20-1 and TRBJ2-1; TRBD2 matches at 9 bases. V shed 0 bases, J shed 7 bases, and the junction held 7 bases outside the gene matches. The germline CDR1 and CDR2 sequences are DFQATT and SNEGSKA (reference sequence). The CDR3 covers 15 residues. DNA for the CDR3: TGCAGTGCTAGAGATTGGGTTAGCGGGAGAAATGAGCAGTTCTTC. As protein: CSARDWVSGRNEQFF.

This clonotype was seen repeatedly, ten times or more. The chain is built from TRBV19 and TRBJ2-1; a weak D match, TRBD1 (5 bases). There are 18 residues in the CDR3. The ends were cut back, 4 bases at V and 4 bases at J, with 23 bases in the middle. Germline-derived CDR1 and CDR2 are LNHDA and SQIVND (reference sequence). For the CDR3, the DNA is TGTGCCAGTAGTAACCCCCTGGGGCTGTTGATGCCGTACAATGAGCAGTTCTTC. It specifies CASSNPLGLLMPYNEQFF.

This clonotype was counted at least ten times. J is TRBJ2-1 and V is TRBV10-1; D is uncertain. CDR1 and CDR2 from the germline V gene are WNHNN and SYGVQD (reference sequence). V dropped 6 bases and J dropped 4 bases, with 13 bases sitting between them. The CDR3 loop spans 14 amino acids. CDR3 DNA: TGCGCCAGCAGGACGTCACCGACGTACAATGAGCAGTTCTTC. It translates to CASRTSPTYNEQFF.

This clonotype was picked up many times. V is TRBV25-1 and J is TRBJ2-5; D is undetermined. Germline V CDR1 and CDR2: MGHDK, SYGVNS. This CDR3 is built from 10 residues. V lost 2 bases and J lost 5, with 0 bases in between. CDR3 nucleotides: TGTGCCAGCAGTGAAGAGACCCAGTACTTC. It specifies CASSEETQYF.

This clonotype was detected a few times. CDR3 coding DNA: TGTGCCAGCAGTTACTCGCGAACAGGGTCAGGCACAGATACGCAGTATTTT. Residues: CASSYSRTGSGTDTQYF. The V call is TRBV6-2 or TRBV6-3, the J call TRBJ2-3; weak D call: TRBD1 (6 bases). Germline V gene sequence: CDR1 MNHEY, CDR2 SVGEGT. Trimming left V 0 bases short and J 1 base short, with 14 bases between. The CDR3 contains 17 residues.

This clonotype was counted ten times or more. The CDR3 is CASTFDSPTIGYTF. CDR3 in DNA: TGTGCCAGCACCTTCGACAGTCCTACAATTGGCTACACCTTC. The chain links TRBV5-4 to TRBJ1-2; weak D call: TRBD1 (5 bases). Trimming shortened V by 6 bases and J by 7 bases, and 19 bases separated the two germline ends. Germline V gene lookup returns CDR1 SGHNT and CDR2 YYREEE (reference sequence). CDR3 length: 14 residues.

This clonotype was recorded many times. The V and J genes are TRBV7-3 and TRBJ2-2, with D unclear. The germline V gene has CDR1 SGHTA and CDR2 FQGTGA. Trimming left V 6 bases short and J 0 bases short, with 8 bases between. This CDR3 has 14 amino acids. CDR3 residues: CASREPTNTGELFF. CDR3 DNA: TGTGCCAGCAGGGAGCCCACGAACACCGGGGAGCTGTTTTTT.

This clonotype was picked up many times. This chain joins TRBV10-3 and TRBJ2-1, with 8 nucleotides matching TRBD1. The V gene end was trimmed by 6 bases and the J gene end by 6 bases; junction bases not matched to a gene: 7. This CDR3 is built from 14 residues. Germline CDR1 and CDR2: ENHRY and SYGVKD. CDR3 coding DNA: TGTGCCATCAGCTCGGGACAGGCCATCAATGAGCAGTTCTTC. It is translated as CAISSGQAINEQFF.

This clonotype showed up many times. V and J are TRBV14 and TRBJ2-2; D could derive from TRBD1 or TRBD2 (5 bases each). Trimming removed 2 bases from V and 6 bases from J, with 16 bases in between. Germline lookup yields CDR1 SGHDN and CDR2 FVKESK. This CDR3 contains 16 residues. Here the CDR3 reads CASSQRGAHLSGELFF. For the CDR3, the DNA is TGTGCCAGCAGCCAACGAGGGGCACACCTCTCCGGGGAGCTGTTTTTT.

This clonotype was seen ten or more times. V gene TRBV2 combines with J gene TRBJ2-1; the match to TRBD2 covers 11 bases. The germline V gene encodes CDR1 SNHLY and CDR2 FYNNEI. The CDR3 has 13 residues. The V segment lost 6 bases and the J segment 8 bases; nucleotides outside the gene matches: 3. The DNA for the CDR3 is TGTGCCAGCAGACTAGCGGGAGTAGATGAGCAGTTCTTC. Translating it yields CASRLAGVDEQFF.

V and J are TRBV2 and TRBJ2-3, with 10 bases fitting TRBD2. V was clipped by 5 bases and J by 1 base; unmatched bases: 9. CDR3 length: 17 amino acids. The germline V gene has CDR1 SNHLY and CDR2 FYNNEI. The CDR3 DNA reads TGTGCCAGCAGTAGAAGAACTAGCGGGATTGGCACAGATACGCAGTATTTT. Encoded protein: CASSRRTSGIGTDTQYF.

In this sample, this clonotype turned up many times. The rearrangement links TRBV30 to TRBJ2-1; no reliable D call. CDR3 length: 13 amino acids. Trimming left V 1 base short and J 2 bases short, with 6 bases between. CDR1 is GTSNPN and CDR2 is SVGIG in the germline V gene (reference sequence). This CDR3 reads CAWSGQTYNEQFF. The CDR3 DNA follows: TGTGCCTGGAGTGGACAAACCTACAATGAGCAGTTCTTC.

V is TRBV20-1 and J is TRBJ2-7; 8 bases are a match to TRBD1. Germline CDR1 DFQATT, CDR2 SNEGSKA (reference sequence). The CDR3 sequence is 14 residues long. V lost 1 base to trimming and J lost 0 bases; unmatched junction nucleotides: 2. CDR3 region: CSARGQGASYEQYF. DNA of the CDR3: TGCAGTGCTAGAGGGCAGGGGGCCTCCTACGAGCAGTACTTC.

In its sample, this clonotype was seen many times. The J gene is TRBJ2-1, the V gene TRBV12-3 or TRBV12-4; D gene unclear. Trimming left V 8 bases short and J 8 bases short, with 13 bases between. The CDR3 runs 12 residues. CDR3: CASGSLIDEQFF. The CDR3 nucleotides are TGTGCCAGCGGGTCACTAATCGATGAGCAGTTCTTC.

This clonotype was found many times. The chain's CDR3 is CASMGHGNTGELFF. The DNA for the CDR3 is TGTGCCAGCATGGGACACGGGAACACCGGGGAGCTGTTTTTT. The chain couples TRBV27 to TRBJ2-2, with TRBD1 as a possible D gene (6 bases). Germline V gene data show CDR1 as MNHEY and CDR2 as SMNVEV (reference sequence). Trimming left V 7 bases short and J 1 base short, with 10 bases between. This CDR3 contains 14 residues.

The rearrangement joins TRBV7-8 to TRBJ2-1; 7 bases fit TRBD2. The CDR3 extends over 18 amino acids. After removal of 5 bases from V and 6 bases from J, the junction contained 19 bases not matched to a gene. Germline V CDR1 and CDR2: SGHVS, FQNEAQ. CDR3 DNA sequence: TGTGCCAGCAGCCTCACTTCAGGCGGGGGAGGAAGGGCCAATGAGCAGTTCTTC. Translating it yields CASSLTSGGGGRANEQFF. The full variable domain, in which reference TRBV7-8 and TRBJ2-1 provide the parts outside the CDR3, is GAGVSQSPRYKVAKRGQDVALRCDPISGHVSLFWYQQALGQGPEFLTYFQNEAQLDKSGLPSDRFFAERPEGSVSTLKIQRTQQEDSAVYLCASSLTSGGGGRANEQFFGPGTRLTVL.

This chain links TRBV12-3 or TRBV12-4 with TRBJ2-3; the match to TRBD1 covers 10 bases. Trimming at V came to 4 bases and at J to 3 bases, leaving 4 bases not matched to a gene. The CDR3 spans 15 residues. The CDR3 nucleotides are TGTGCCAGCAGTTCCGACAGGGGGCGGACAGATACGCAGTATTTT. Protein product: CASSSDRGRTDTQYF.